The following is a T cell receptor (beta chain) sequence with its context. Antigen unknown. With V trimmed by 7 bases and J by 1 base, 5 bases remained unmatched. There are 14 residues in the CDR3. CDR1 MDHEN and CDR2 SYDVKM come from the germline V gene. The time point here: 20-29 weeks after completion of therapy. This specimen belongs to a study of T cell therapy after organ transplantation. About the research overall: After therapy, patients were monitored for under 30 weeks. 20 to 29 weeks after therapy completion, long-term post-therapy blood was collected. Study results and limitations: In nonresponders, large pretherapy expansions changed minimally after therapy.

Only in-frame clones appear in the TCRdb table, and some are missing; sequencing was by immunoSEQ multiplex PCR. Seen here are thousands of clones, about 70% observed once, and the top ten hold almost 30%. This specimen was CD8+ T cells from blood, taken after autologous CMV-specific T cell therapy. The chain recombines TRBV28 with TRBJ1-1; TRBD1 aligns across 8 bases. This receptor was obtained from a human patient who had received a solid organ transplant and had CMV disease. The T cells may come from the graft donor. CDR3 sequence (DNA): TGTGCCAGCACTGTGACAGGGGAGAACACTGAAGCTTTCTTT. This codes for CASTVTGENTEAFF.